The 5 T cell receptor beta chains presented below share a single source sample, sequenced in a study of cytomegalovirus exposure and HLA in healthy donors. Data came from immunoSEQ multiplex PCR; TCRdb stores just in-frame clones and leaves some out. Found here are around 60,000 clones, 92% of them singletons; the top ten hold 1% to 1.5%. Material for sequencing was PBMCs. Receptors were obtained from a woman under 30 in good health and CMV-seronegative.

V is TRBV4-3 and J is TRBJ2-7; TRBD1 matches 8 bases. Germline V gives CDR1 LGHNA, CDR2 YSLEER. This CDR3 is built from 16 residues. V was pared by 0 bases and J by 4 bases, with 8 bases of the junction left unmatched. Here the CDR3 reads CASSQDEGTGGYEQYF. CDR3 DNA sequence: TGCGCCAGCAGCCAAGATGAGGGGACAGGAGGGTACGAGCAGTACTTC.

This sequence joins TRBV4-1 and TRBJ1-2, with a tentative D call TRBD1 (5 bases). From germline, CDR1 is MGHRA and CDR2 YSYEKL. V was pared by 1 base and J by 5 bases, with 8 bases between. The CDR3 length is 13 residues. CDR3 amino acids: CASSQVGVYGYTF. The CDR3 nucleotides read TGCGCCAGCAGCCAAGTAGGGGTTTATGGCTACACCTTC.

The chain has TRBV5-1 and TRBJ2-5, with a weak D call TRBD1 (5 bases). The CDR3 extends over 16 amino acids. V was clipped by 0 bases and J by 4 bases, with 16 bases between them. Germline V gene lookup returns CDR1 SGHRS and CDR2 YFSETQ. The CDR3 DNA sequence: TGCGCCAGCAGCTTGGGACAGCTATTTCTGGGAGAGACCCAGTACTTC. It is translated as CASSLGQLFLGETQYF.

This clone occurred once. The gene calls are TRBV27 and TRBJ2-7, with D tentatively TRBD2 (5 bases). Germline V gives CDR1 MNHEY, CDR2 SMNVEV (reference sequence). Trimming stripped 6 bases from V and 1 base from J, with 13 bases between. The CDR3 has 14 residues. The CDR3 coding sequence is TGTGCCAGCAGCCGGGGTATAAGTTCCTACGAGCAGTACTTC. Its protein is CASSRGISSYEQYF.

DNA of the CDR3: TGTGCCAGCAGCGCAGACCCCACAGGAGATTCACCCCTCCACTTT. Protein: CASSADPTGDSPLHF. The chain links TRBV9 to TRBJ1-6, with TRBD1 as a possible D gene (5 bases). Trimming removed 3 bases at V and 8 bases at J, with 15 bases between. The CDR3 is made up of 15 amino acids. CDR1 is SGDLS and CDR2 is YYNGEE in the germline V gene.